The 27 T cell receptor beta chains presented below share a single source sample, sequenced in a study of blood T cell repertoires in COVID-19. This table comes from immunoSEQ multiplex PCR, and its TCRdb copy is limited to in-frame clones, with some not included. The sample gives approximately 210,000 clones, 84% of which show up once; roughly 7.8% is in the top ten. The sample taken for sequencing was peripheral blood. The receptors derive from a woman aged 80 or older with COVID-19, enrolled during active disease.

The chain couples TRBV11-2 to TRBJ2-2; D call uncertain. CDR1 and CDR2 from the germline V gene are SGHAT and FQNNGV. V was pared by 6 bases and J by 7 bases, with 9 bases between. The CDR3 runs 12 residues. The chain's CDR3 is CASRTLRGELFF. The DNA for the CDR3 is TGTGCCAGCAGAACTCTCCGCGGGGAGCTGTTTTTT.

This chain uses TRBV9 with TRBJ2-2, with TRBD2 identical over 13 bases. V shed 3 bases, J shed 5 bases, and the junction held 7 bases outside the gene matches. The CDR3 contains 17 residues. Per the germline V gene, CDR1 is SGDLS and CDR2 is YYNGEE. CDR3 residues: CASSGWTSGSRTGELFF. CDR3 in DNA: TGTGCCAGCAGCGGTTGGACTAGCGGGAGTCGAACCGGGGAGCTGTTTTTT.

The chain employs TRBV7-2 and TRBJ1-5; maybe TRBD1 (5 bases). CDR1 and CDR2 (germline): SGHTA, FQGNSA. V dropped 2 bases and J dropped 1 base, with 12 bases sitting between them. The CDR3 covers 16 residues. The CDR3 nucleotides are TGTGCCAGCAGCTTATTTGGGGGAGGGAGCAATCAGCCCCAGCATTTT. Encoded protein: CASSLFGGGSNQPQHF.

The V and J genes are TRBV29-1 and TRBJ1-5, with 7 bases aligning to TRBD1. With 7 bases clipped from V and 7 bases from J, the junction kept 10 bases outside the gene matches. The CDR3 sequence is 13 residues long. CDR1 and CDR2 from the germline V gene are SQVTM and ANQGSEA. CDR3 in DNA: TGCAGCGCCATGACAGGGTCGCAGCAGCCCCAGCATTTT. Translating it yields CSAMTGSQQPQHF.

V usage is TRBV28 and J usage is TRBJ1-3; D might be TRBD1 (5 bases). Looked up from germline, CDR1 is MDHEN and CDR2 is SYDVKM. CDR3 length: 15 residues. Trimming left V 3 bases short and J 0 bases short, with 9 bases between. The CDR3 nucleotides read TGTGCCAGCAGTTTTGGACAAACCTCTGGAAACACCATATATTTT. This codes for CASSFGQTSGNTIYF.

The chain has TRBV29-1 and TRBJ1-2, with TRBD1 matching 9 bases. Per germline, CDR1 SQVTM and CDR2 ANQGSEA. This CDR3 spans 12 amino acids. Germline trimming cut 5 bases from V and 8 bases from J; bases unmatched to any gene: 6. CDR3 residues: CSVWDRVVGYTF. CDR3 coding DNA: TGCAGCGTTTGGGACAGGGTAGTCGGCTACACCTTC.

This chain links TRBV29-1 with TRBJ1-2; no definite D call. From germline, CDR1 is SQVTM and CDR2 ANQGSEA. The V and J ends lost 4 bases and 6 bases respectively, with 15 bases between them. This CDR3 has 13 residues. The CDR3 loop reads CSVGFTIGNGYTF. In nucleotides, the CDR3 is TGCAGCGTTGGCTTTACGATTGGCAATGGCTACACCTTC.

The rearrangement joins TRBV5-4 to TRBJ1-5; D might be TRBD1 (5 bases). V lost 0 bases, J lost 0 bases, and 7 bases lay in between. CDR1 is SGHNT, CDR2 YYREEE, per germline (reference sequence). There are 15 residues in the CDR3. Written as DNA, the CDR3 is TGTGCCAGCAGCTTGGGCAGGGATAGCAATCAGCCCCAGCATTTT. Residues: CASSLGRDSNQPQHF.

CDR3 in DNA: TGTGCCAGCAGCCGCGGGCGGGAGGGCACAGATACGCAGTATTTT. Protein sequence: CASSRGREGTDTQYF. The V and J genes are TRBV5-8 and TRBJ2-3, with 8 bases that match TRBD2. With V trimmed by 4 bases and J by 1 base, 5 bases remained unmatched. Per the germline V gene, CDR1 is SGHTS and CDR2 is YDEGEE. The CDR3 spans 15 residues.

The chain has TRBV18 and TRBJ1-5; no reliable D call. The CDR3 sequence is 12 residues long. The V gene lost 3 bases and the J gene lost 9 bases, with 9 bases spanning the gap. CDR1 is KGHSH, CDR2 LQKENI, per germline. CDR3 residues: CASSPREGPQHF. The CDR3 nucleotides read TGTGCCAGCTCACCCCGAGAGGGGCCCCAGCATTTT.

V gene TRBV5-6 combines with J gene TRBJ2-2; 9 bases line up with TRBD2. Germline V gene lookup returns CDR1 SGHDT and CDR2 YYEEEE. There are 18 residues in the CDR3. V gave up 0 bases and J gave up 6 bases; unmatched junction bases: 12. The CDR3 spells CASSLEGTSRSSAGELFF. CDR3 coding DNA: TGTGCCAGCAGCTTGGAAGGGACTAGCAGATCCAGCGCCGGGGAGCTGTTTTTT. The full variable domain, in which reference TRBV5-6 and TRBJ2-2 provide the parts outside the CDR3, is DAGVTQSPTHLIKTRGQQVTLRCSPKSGHDTVSWYQQALGQGPQFIFQYYEEEERQRGNFPDRFSGHQFPNYSSELNVNALLLGDSALYLCASSLEGTSRSSAGELFFGEGSRLTVL.

The chain employs TRBV6-5 and TRBJ2-7; maybe TRBD2 (5 bases). CDR3 length: 13 residues. From germline, CDR1 is MNHEY and CDR2 SVGAGI. V was clipped by 11 bases and J by 1 base, with 15 bases between them. The CDR3 loop reads CAVEGSPSYEQYF. CDR3 nucleotide sequence: TGTGCCGTCGAGGGATCACCTTCCTACGAGCAGTACTTC.

This chain uses TRBV6-5 with TRBJ1-5; 10 nucleotides line up with TRBD1. The CDR3 loop spans 14 amino acids. The germline V gene encodes CDR1 MNHEY and CDR2 SVGAGI. J was trimmed by 5 bases and V by 6 bases; bases with no gene match: 4. Here the CDR3 reads CASSRTGGYQPQHF. The CDR3 DNA reads TGTGCCAGCAGCAGGACAGGGGGATATCAGCCCCAGCATTTT.

In DNA, the CDR3 is TGTGCCACCAGTGACCGTGACAGGGGCTACAATGAGCAGTTCTTC. It is translated as CATSDRDRGYNEQFF. This sequence joins TRBV24-1 and TRBJ2-1; 8 bases align to TRBD1. CDR1 KGHDR and CDR2 SFDVKD come from the germline V gene. The CDR3 length is 15 residues. The ends lost 4 bases at V and 3 bases at J; junction bases unmatched: 4.

V gene TRBV7-9 combines with J gene TRBJ2-6; a possible D gene is TRBD2 (6 bases). The V end lost 3 bases, the J end lost 2 bases, and 17 bases lay between the germline ends. From germline, CDR1 is SEHNR and CDR2 FQNEAQ (reference sequence). The CDR3 loop spans 18 amino acids. Here the CDR3 reads CASSFAGGELTGANVLTF. CDR3 coding DNA: TGTGCCAGCAGCTTTGCCGGCGGGGAACTAACTGGGGCCAACGTCCTGACTTTC.

The rearrangement joins TRBV3-1 (or the pseudogene TRBV3-2) to TRBJ2-1; 10 positions agree with TRBD2. Trimming took 4 bases from V and 6 from J; bases not matched to a gene: 12. This CDR3 is built from 17 residues. The germline CDR1 and CDR2 sequences are LGHDT and YNNKEL (reference sequence). The DNA for the CDR3 is TGTGCCAGCAGCCGAATGGCTAGCGGGAGTGGGATCAATGAGCAGTTCTTC. It codes for CASSRMASGSGINEQFF.

This clone has just one count. This rearrangement joins TRBV4-1 to TRBJ2-6, with D hard to call. V was shortened by 7 bases and J by 0 bases, with 16 bases between the two germline ends. Germline CDR1 reads MGHRA; CDR2 reads YSYEKL. The CDR3 sequence is 17 residues long. The CDR3 protein is CASTGYLAGSGANVLTF. The CDR3 nucleotides read TGCGCCAGCACCGGATACCTCGCAGGCTCTGGGGCCAACGTCCTGACTTTC.

J is TRBJ1-2 and V is TRBV3-1 (or the pseudogene TRBV3-2); D might be TRBD1 (6 bases). The germline V gene encodes CDR1 LGHDT and CDR2 YNNKEL (reference sequence). V dropped 1 base and J dropped 8 bases, with 11 bases sitting between them. The CDR3 has 13 amino acids. CDR3 residues: CASSQATGRGYTF. The CDR3 nucleotides read TGTGCCAGCAGCCAAGCTACAGGGCGCGGCTACACCTTC.

This rearrangement joins TRBV15 to TRBJ2-5; D gene uncertain. CDR3 size: 12 residues. Germline values: CDR1 LNHNV, CDR2 YYDKDF (reference sequence). V was clipped by 3 bases and J by 2 bases, with 4 bases between them. CDR3 DNA: TGTGCCACCAGCAGGACACAAGAGACCCAGTACTTC. Translation gives CATSRTQETQYF.

This clone was observed once. This chain links TRBV3-1 (or the pseudogene TRBV3-2) with TRBJ2-7; D remains unclear. CDR1 and CDR2 from the germline V gene are LGHDT and YNNKEL (reference sequence). The CDR3 extends over 15 amino acids. V lost 5 bases and J 0 bases, leaving 14 bases between the germline ends. The CDR3 reads CASSERTGSSYEQYF. The CDR3 region has the DNA TGTGCCAGCAGCGAAAGAACGGGTAGCTCCTACGAGCAGTACTTC.

The chain recombines TRBV5-6 with TRBJ2-1; 13 bases are shared with TRBD2. The CDR3 covers 14 residues. The germline gives CDR1 SGHDT, CDR2 YYEEEE. The junction had 4 bases not matched to a gene; V was cut back by 7 bases and J by 6 bases. The CDR3 nucleotides read TGTGCCAGCCGGACTAGCGGGGGCCGCAATGAGCAGTTCTTC. It encodes CASRTSGGRNEQFF. The full variable domain, completed using reference TRBV5-6 and TRBJ2-1, is DAGVTQSPTHLIKTRGQQVTLRCSPKSGHDTVSWYQQALGQGPQFIFQYYEEEERQRGNFPDRFSGHQFPNYSSELNVNALLLGDSALYLCASRTSGGRNEQFFGPGTRLTVL.

This clone has just one count. The chain has TRBV7-8 and TRBJ1-2; the D is unclear. Germline V lookup: CDR1 SGHVS, CDR2 FQNEAQ. Trimming cost V 1 base and J 2 bases, with 5 bases left between them. The CDR3 sequence is 13 residues long. CDR3 DNA sequence: TGTGCCAGCAGCTTAGTCCAGAACTATGGCTACACCTTC. Its protein product is CASSLVQNYGYTF.

As to this clone: The sample holds other DNA sequences that translate to the same CDR3. The chain is built from TRBV3-1 (or the pseudogene TRBV3-2) and TRBJ1-5; D not certain. Between the trimmed V and J ends, which lost 0 bases and 6 bases, there was a span of 6 bases. The CDR3 length is 13 residues. Germline V lookup: CDR1 LGHDT, CDR2 YNNKEL (reference sequence). CDR3 in amino acids: CASSQDRVQPQHF. As DNA, the CDR3 is TGTGCCAGCAGCCAAGATCGGGTTCAGCCCCAGCATTTT.

V gene TRBV5-1 combines with J gene TRBJ1-1, with D maybe TRBD1 (6 bases). Germline V lookup: CDR1 SGHRS, CDR2 YFSETQ. Trimming took 2 bases from V and 7 from J, leaving 9 bases between them. This CDR3 has 12 residues. The CDR3 reads CASSLTGIEAFF. The CDR3 DNA reads TGCGCCAGCAGCTTAACAGGGATTGAAGCTTTCTTT.

This clone was seen a few times. CDR3 loop: CASGETGHLNTEAFF. In nucleotides, the CDR3 is TGCGCCAGCGGGGAAACGGGACACCTGAACACTGAAGCTTTCTTT. V gene TRBV5-1 combines with J gene TRBJ1-1; perhaps TRBD1 as D (6 bases). This CDR3 region has 15 residues. CDR1 and CDR2 (germline): SGHRS, YFSETQ. V lost 7 bases and J 0 bases, leaving 16 bases between the germline ends.

This sequence joins TRBV5-1 and TRBJ1-1; the match to TRBD1 covers 7 bases. The germline V gene encodes CDR1 SGHRS and CDR2 YFSETQ. The J segment lost 1 base and the V segment lost 0 bases, leaving 15 bases of the junction unmatched. The CDR3 sequence is 19 residues long. The CDR3 DNA reads TGCGCCAGCAGCTTGGTTGGGGGGCCTGTGGACAGGCCGAACACTGAAGCTTTCTTT. Protein product: CASSLVGGPVDRPNTEAFF.

V is TRBV3-1 (or the pseudogene TRBV3-2) and J is TRBJ2-3, with D tentatively TRBD2 (7 bases). Germline CDR1 LGHDT, CDR2 YNNKEL (reference sequence). Trimming removed 4 bases at V and 4 bases at J, with 18 bases between. This CDR3 is 16 amino acids long. This chain's CDR3 is CASSRGGASVADTQYF. The CDR3 nucleotides read TGTGCCAGCAGCCGGGGGGGGGCTAGCGTAGCAGATACGCAGTATTTT.